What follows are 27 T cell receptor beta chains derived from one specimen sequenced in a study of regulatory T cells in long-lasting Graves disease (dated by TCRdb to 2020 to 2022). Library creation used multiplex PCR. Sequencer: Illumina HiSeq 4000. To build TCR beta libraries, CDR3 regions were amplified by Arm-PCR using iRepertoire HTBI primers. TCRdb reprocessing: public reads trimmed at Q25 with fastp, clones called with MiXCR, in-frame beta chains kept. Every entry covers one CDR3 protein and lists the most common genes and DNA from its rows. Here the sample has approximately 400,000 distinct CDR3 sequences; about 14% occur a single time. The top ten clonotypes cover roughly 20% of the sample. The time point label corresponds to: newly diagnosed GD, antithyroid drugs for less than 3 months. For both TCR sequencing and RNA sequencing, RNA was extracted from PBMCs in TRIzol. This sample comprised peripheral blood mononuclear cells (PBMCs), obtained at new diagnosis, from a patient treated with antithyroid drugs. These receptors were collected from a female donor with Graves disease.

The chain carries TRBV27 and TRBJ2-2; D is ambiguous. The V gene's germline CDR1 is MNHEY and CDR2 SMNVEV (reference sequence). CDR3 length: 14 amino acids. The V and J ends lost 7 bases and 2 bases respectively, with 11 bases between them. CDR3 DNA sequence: TGTGCCAGCACGTACTTCCCAAACACCGGGGAGCTGTTTTTT. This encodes CASTYFPNTGELFF.

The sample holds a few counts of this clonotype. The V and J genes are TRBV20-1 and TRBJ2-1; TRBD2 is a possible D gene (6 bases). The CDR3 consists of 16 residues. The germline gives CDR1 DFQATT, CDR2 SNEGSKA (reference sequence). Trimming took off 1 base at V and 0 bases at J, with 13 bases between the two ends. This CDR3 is CSARVSSVSSYNEQFF. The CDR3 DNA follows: TGCAGTGCTAGAGTGTCTAGCGTGAGCTCCTACAATGAGCAGTTCTTC.

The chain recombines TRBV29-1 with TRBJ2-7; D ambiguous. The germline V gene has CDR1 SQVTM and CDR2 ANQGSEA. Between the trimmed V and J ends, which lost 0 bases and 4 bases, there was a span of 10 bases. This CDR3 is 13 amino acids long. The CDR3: CSVEDQGLYEQYF. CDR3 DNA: TGCAGCGTTGAAGATCAAGGGTTATACGAGCAGTACTTC.

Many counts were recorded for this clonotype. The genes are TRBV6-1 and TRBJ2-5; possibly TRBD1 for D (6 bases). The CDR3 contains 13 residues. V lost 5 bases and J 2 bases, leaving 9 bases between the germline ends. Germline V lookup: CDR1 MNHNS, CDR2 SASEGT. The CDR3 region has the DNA TGTGCCAGCAGTAAAGACAGGCAAGAGACCCAGTACTTC. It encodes CASSKDRQETQYF.

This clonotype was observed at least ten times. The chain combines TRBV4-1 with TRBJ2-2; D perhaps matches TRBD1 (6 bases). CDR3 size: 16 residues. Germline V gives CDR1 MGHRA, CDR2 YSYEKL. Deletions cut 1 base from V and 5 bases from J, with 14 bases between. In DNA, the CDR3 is TGCGCCAGCAGCCAAGCAGGGGCAACGGGGACCGGGGAGCTGTTTTTT. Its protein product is CASSQAGATGTGELFF.

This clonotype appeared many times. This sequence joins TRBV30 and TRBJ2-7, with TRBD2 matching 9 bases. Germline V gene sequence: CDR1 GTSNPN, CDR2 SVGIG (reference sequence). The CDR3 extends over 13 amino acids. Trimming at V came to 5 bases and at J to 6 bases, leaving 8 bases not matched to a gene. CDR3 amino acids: CAWVRGLAGEQYF. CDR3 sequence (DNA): TGTGCCTGGGTCAGGGGACTAGCAGGCGAGCAGTACTTC. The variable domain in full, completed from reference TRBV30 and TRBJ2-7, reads SQTIHQWPATLVQPVGSPLSLECTVEGTSNPNLYWYRQAAGRGLQLLFYSVGIGQISSEVPQNLSASRPQDRQFILSSKKLLLSDSGFYLCAWVRGLAGEQYFGPGTRLTVT.

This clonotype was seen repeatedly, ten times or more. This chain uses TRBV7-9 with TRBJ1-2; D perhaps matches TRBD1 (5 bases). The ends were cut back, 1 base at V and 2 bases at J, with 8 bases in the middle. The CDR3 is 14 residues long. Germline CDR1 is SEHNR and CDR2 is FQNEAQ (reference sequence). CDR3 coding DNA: TGTGCCAGCAGCTTAGACGCAGGGAACTATGGCTACACCTTC. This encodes CASSLDAGNYGYTF.

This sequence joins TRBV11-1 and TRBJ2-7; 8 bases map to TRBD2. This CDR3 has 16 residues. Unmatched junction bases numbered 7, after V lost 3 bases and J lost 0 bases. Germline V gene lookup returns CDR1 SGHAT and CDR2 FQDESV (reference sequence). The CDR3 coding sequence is TGTGCCAGCAGCTTGATCCGGGGGGGAAGCTCCTACGAGCAGTACTTC. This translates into CASSLIRGGSSYEQYF.

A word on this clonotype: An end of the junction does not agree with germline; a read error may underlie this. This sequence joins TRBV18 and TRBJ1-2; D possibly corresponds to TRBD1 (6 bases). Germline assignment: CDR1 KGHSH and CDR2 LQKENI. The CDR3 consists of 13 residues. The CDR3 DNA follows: TGTGCCGGCTCACCAGGGGTTAACTATGGCTACACCTTC. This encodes CAGSPGVNYGYTF.

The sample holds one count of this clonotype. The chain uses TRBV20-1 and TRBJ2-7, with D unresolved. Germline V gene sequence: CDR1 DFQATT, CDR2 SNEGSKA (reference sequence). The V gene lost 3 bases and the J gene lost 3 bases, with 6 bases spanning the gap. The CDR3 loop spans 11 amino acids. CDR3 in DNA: TGCAGTGCTAGGACCTTCTACGAGCAGTACTTC. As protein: CSARTFYEQYF.

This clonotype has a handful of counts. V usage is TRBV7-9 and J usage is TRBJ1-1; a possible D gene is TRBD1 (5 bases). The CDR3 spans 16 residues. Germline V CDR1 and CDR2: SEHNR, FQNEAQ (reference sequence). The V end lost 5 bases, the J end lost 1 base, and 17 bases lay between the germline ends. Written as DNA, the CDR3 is TGTGCCAGCAGCGCAAGGGGTCTGAACCGGAACACTGAAGCTTTCTTT. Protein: CASSARGLNRNTEAFF.

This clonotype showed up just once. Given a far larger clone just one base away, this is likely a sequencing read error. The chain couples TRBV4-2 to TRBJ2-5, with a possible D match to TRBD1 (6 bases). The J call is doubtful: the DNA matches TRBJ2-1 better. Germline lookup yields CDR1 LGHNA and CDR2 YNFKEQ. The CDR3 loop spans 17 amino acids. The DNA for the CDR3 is TGTGCCAGCAGTGACCTACCCGACAGGATGAGGTACAATGAGCAGTTCTTC. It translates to CASSDLPDRMRYNEQFF.

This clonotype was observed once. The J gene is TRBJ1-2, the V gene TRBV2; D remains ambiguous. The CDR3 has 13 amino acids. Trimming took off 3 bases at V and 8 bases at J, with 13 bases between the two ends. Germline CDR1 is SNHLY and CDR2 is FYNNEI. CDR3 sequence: CASSDGAAGGYTF. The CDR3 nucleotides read TGTGCCAGCAGTGACGGCGCGGCTGGGGGCTACACCTTC.

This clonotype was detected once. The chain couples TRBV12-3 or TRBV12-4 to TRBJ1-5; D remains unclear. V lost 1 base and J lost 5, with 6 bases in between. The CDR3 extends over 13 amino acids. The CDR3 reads CASSLGMYQPQHF. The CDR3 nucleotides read TGTGCCAGCAGTTTAGGGATGTATCAGCCCCAGCATTTT.

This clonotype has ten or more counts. In nucleotides, the CDR3 is TGTGCCAGTACCCCGAGGGAGAAGCGATACCTTTTCCACTTT. Amino acid sequence: CASTPREKRYLFHF. V usage is TRBV19 and J usage is TRBJ1-6, with unresolved D. The V gene's germline CDR1 is LNHDA and CDR2 SQIVND (reference sequence). The CDR3 totals 14 residues. V shed 7 bases and J shed 17 bases, with 24 bases lying between them.

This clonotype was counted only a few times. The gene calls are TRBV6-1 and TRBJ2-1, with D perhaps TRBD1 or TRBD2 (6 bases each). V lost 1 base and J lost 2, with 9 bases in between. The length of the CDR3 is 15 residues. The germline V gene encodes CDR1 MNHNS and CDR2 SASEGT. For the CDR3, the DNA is TGTGCCAGCAGTGAAGAGGGGGGCGCCTACAATGAGCAGTTCTTC. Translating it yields CASSEEGGAYNEQFF.

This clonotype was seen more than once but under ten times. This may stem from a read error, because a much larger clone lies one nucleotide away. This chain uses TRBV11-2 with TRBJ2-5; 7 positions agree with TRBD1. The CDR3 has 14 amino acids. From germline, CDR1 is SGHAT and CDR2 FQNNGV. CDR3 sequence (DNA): TGTGCCGGCAGCTTACAGACAGGGTTGGAGACCCAGTACTTC. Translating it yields CAGSLQTGLETQYF.

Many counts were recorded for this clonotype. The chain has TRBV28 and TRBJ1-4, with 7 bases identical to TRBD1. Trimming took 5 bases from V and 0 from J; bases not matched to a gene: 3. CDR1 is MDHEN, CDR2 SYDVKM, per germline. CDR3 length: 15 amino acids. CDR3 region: CASSAGQATNEKLFF. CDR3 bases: TGTGCCAGCAGTGCCGGACAGGCAACTAATGAAAAACTGTTTTTT.

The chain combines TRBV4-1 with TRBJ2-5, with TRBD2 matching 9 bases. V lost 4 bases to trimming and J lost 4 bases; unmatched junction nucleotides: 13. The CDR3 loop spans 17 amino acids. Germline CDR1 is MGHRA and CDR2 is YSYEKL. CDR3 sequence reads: CASSPEGRWREGETQYF. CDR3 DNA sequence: TGCGCCAGCAGCCCTGAGGGACGGTGGCGGGAGGGAGAGACCCAGTACTTC.

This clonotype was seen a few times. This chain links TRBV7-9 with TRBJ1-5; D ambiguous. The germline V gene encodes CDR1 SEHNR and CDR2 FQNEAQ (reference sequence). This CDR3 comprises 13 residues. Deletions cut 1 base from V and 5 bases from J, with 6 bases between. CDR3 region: CASSLGIDQPQHF. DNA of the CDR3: TGTGCCAGCAGCTTAGGTATCGATCAGCCCCAGCATTTT.

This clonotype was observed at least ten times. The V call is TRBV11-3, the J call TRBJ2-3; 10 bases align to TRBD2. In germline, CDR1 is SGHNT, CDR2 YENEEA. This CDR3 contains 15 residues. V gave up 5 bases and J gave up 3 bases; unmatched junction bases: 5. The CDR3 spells CASSRGTSVTDTQYF. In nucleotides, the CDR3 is TGTGCCAGCAGCCGGGGGACTAGCGTGACAGATACGCAGTATTTT.

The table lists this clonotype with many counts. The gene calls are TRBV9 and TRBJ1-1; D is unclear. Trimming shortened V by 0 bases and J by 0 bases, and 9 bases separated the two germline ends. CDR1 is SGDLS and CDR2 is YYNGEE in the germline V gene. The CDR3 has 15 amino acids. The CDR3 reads CASSVDWRLNTEAFF. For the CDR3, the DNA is TGTGCCAGCAGCGTAGATTGGAGATTGAACACTGAAGCTTTCTTT.

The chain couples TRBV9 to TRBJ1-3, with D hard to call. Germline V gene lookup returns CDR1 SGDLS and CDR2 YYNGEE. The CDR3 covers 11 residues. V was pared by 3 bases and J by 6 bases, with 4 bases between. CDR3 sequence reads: CASSGTNTIYF. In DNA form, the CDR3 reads TGTGCCAGCAGCGGTACAAACACCATATATTTT. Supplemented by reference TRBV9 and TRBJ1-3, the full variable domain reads DSGVTQTPKHLITATGQRVTLRCSPRSGDLSVYWYQQSLDQGLQFLIQYYNGEERAKGNILERFSAQQFPDLHSELNLSSLELGDSALYFCASSGTNTIYFGEGSWLTVV.

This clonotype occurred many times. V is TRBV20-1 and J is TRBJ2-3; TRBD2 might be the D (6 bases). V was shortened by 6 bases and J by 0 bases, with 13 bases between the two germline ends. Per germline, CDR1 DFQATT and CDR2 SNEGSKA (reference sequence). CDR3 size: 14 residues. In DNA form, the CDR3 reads TGCAGTGCCCCCGGGAGAACTAGCACAGATACGCAGTATTTT. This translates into CSAPGRTSTDTQYF.

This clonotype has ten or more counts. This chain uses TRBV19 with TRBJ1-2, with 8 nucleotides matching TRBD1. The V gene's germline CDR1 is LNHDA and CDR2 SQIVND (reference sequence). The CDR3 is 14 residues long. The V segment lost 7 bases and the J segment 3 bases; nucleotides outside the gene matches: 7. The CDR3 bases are TGTGCCAGTACTATGGACAGGGTGGACTATGGCTACACCTTC. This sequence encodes CASTMDRVDYGYTF.

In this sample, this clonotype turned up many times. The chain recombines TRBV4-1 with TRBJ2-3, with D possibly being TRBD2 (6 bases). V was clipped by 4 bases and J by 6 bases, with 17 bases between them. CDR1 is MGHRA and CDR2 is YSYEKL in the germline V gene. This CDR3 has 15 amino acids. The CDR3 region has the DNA TGCGCCAGCAGCCCCCGGGGACTCGGCGGGGATACGCAGTATTTT. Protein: CASSPRGLGGDTQYF.

The CDR3 spells CASSYRLGNQPQHF. Written as DNA, the CDR3 is TGTGCCAGCAGTTACAGGTTAGGCAATCAGCCCCAGCATTTT. This chain connects TRBV6-5 to TRBJ1-5; D not certain. Trimming took off 2 bases at V and 2 bases at J, with 7 bases between the two ends. CDR3 size: 14 residues. From germline, CDR1 is MNHEY and CDR2 SVGAGI.